This TCR beta chain was recorded in a study of blood T cell repertoires in COVID-19. Original processing notes: Estimation of nucleated cell counts relied on the amplification of reference gene primers. Here immunoSEQ multiplex PCR was the method, and the copy in TCRdb shows in-frame clones only, minus some. The V and J calls and the clone size are those of that table, but D and trimming were determined from the DNA. The table records around 250,000 clones, around 90% of them present only once. Material: PBMCs or T cells enriched from blood (not recorded which). This sequence originates from a man between 40 and 49 years old who had been exposed to COVID-19.

CDR3 loop: CASSQLEAGYTF. In DNA form, the CDR3 reads TGTGCCAGCAGCCAATTGGAGGCTGGCTACACCTTC. The V call is TRBV16, the J call TRBJ1-2; no clear D. The CDR3 is 12 amino acids. Germline CDR1 reads KGHSY; CDR2 reads FQNENV. V was clipped by 1 base and J by 7 bases, with 7 bases between them.